The entry below describes one T cell receptor (beta chain). Its specificity is not known. This specimen comes from a study of CXCR3-negative and CXCR3-positive naive CD8 T cells. The study's findings and limits: The study found that naive CXCR3-negative and CXCR3-positive cells shared TRBV-TRBJ usage, while memory cells differed. For the naive subsets, surface CD5 was similar, and TCR strength was inferred from TRB CDR3 properties.

This CDR3 contains 16 residues. Per the germline V gene, CDR1 is LGHNT and CDR2 is FRNRAP. Through 5' RACE with UMI labels, the TRB cDNA libraries were prepared. TCRdb re-called the 5' RACE reads and gives one entry per CDR3 protein, without DNA. Across around 47,000 distinct CDR3 sequences, the top ten clones capture about 15% of the sample. The sequencing sample was made of memory CD8+ T cells from blood. The chain employs TRBV12-5 and TRBJ2-2; the D call of TRBD1 rests on TCRdb alone, since no DNA is present to check it. The clonotype was recovered from a human donor in good health. Some clones in this sample may be carry-over from other donors' samples. CDR3 residues: CASGTTARGPTGELFF.